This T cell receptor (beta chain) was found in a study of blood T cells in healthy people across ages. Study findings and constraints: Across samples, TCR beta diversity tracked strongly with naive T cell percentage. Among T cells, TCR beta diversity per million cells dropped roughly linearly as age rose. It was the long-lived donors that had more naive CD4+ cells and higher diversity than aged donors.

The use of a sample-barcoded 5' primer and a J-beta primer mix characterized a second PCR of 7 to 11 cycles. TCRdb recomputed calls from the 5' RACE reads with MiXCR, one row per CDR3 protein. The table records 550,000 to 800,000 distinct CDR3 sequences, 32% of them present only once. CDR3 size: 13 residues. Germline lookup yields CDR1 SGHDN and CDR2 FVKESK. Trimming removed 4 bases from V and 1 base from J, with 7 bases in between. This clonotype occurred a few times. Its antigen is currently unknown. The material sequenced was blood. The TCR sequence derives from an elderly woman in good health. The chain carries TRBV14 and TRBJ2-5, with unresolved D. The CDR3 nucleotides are TGTGCCAGCAGCCTCCCCCCCCAAGAGACCCAGTACTTC. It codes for CASSLPPQETQYF.